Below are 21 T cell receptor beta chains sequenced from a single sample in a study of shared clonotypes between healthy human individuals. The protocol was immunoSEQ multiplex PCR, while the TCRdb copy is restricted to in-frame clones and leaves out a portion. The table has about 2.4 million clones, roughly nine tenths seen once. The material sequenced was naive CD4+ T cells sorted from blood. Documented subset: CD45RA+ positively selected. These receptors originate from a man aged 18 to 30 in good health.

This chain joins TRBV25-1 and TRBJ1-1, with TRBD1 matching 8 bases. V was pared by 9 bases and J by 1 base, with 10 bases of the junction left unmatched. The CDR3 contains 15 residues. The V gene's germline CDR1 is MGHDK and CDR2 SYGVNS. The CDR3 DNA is TGTGCCAGACACCTTGCAGGGGGCGCGAACACTGAAGCTTTCTTT. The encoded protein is CARHLAGGANTEAFF.

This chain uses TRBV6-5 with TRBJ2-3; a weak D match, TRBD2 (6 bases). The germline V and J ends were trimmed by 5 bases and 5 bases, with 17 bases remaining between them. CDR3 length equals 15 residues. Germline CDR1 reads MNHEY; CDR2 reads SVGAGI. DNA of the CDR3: TGTGCCAGCAGTACTCGCGGGGAACCACAAGATACGCAGTATTTT. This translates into CASSTRGEPQDTQYF.

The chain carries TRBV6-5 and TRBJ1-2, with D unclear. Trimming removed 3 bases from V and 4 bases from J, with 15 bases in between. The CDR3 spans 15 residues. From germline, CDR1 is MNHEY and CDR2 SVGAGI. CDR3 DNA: TGTGCCAGCAGTTATGGATTGGAGGAGAGCTATGGCTACACCTTC. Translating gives CASSYGLEESYGYTF.

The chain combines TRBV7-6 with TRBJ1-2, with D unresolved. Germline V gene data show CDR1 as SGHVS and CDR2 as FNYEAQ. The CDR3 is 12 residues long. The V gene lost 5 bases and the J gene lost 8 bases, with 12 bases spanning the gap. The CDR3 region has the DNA TGTGCCAGCAGCCTCGATGGAGGCGGCTACACCTTC. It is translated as CASSLDGGGYTF.

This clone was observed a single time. CDR3 in amino acids: CASSPTRGAAYEQYF. The CDR3 bases are TGTGCCAGCTCACCAACGCGGGGCGCGGCCTACGAGCAGTACTTC. The V call is TRBV18, the J call TRBJ2-7; D is possibly TRBD2 (6 bases). The ends were cut back, 2 bases at V and 2 bases at J, with 13 bases in the middle. The CDR3 is 15 residues long. CDR1 KGHSH and CDR2 LQKENI come from the germline V gene. The variable domain in full, completed from reference TRBV18 and TRBJ2-7, reads NAGVMQNPRHLVRRRGQEARLRCSPMKGHSHVYWYRQLPEEGLKFMVYLQKENIIDESGMPKERFSAEFPKEGPSILRIQQVVRGDSAAYFCASSPTRGAAYEQYFGPGTRLTVT.

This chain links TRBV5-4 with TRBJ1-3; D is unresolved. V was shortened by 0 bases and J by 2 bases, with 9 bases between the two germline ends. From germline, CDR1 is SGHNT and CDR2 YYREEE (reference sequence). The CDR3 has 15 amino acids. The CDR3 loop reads CASSLDPGTGNTIYF. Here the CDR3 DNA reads TGTGCCAGCAGCTTGGATCCGGGGACTGGAAACACCATATATTTT.

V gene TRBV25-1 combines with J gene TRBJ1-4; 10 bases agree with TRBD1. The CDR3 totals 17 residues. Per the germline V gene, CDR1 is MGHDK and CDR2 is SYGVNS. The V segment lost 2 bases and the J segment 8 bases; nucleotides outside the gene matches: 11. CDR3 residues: CASSEVTAGQGREKLFF. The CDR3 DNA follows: TGTGCCAGCAGTGAAGTAACAGCGGGACAGGGGCGAGAAAAACTGTTTTTT.

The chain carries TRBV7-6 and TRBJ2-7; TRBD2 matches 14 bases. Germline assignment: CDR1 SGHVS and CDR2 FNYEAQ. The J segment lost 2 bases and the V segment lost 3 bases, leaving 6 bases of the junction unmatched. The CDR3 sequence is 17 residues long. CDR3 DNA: TGTGCCAGCAGCTTCGGGACTAGCGGGAGTTCCCCCTACGAGCAGTACTTC. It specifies CASSFGTSGSSPYEQYF. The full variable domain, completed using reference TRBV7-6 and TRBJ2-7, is GAGVSQSPRYKVTKRGQDVALRCDPISGHVSLYWYRQALGQGPEFLTYFNYEAQQDKSGLPNDRFSAERPEGSISTLTIQRTEQRDSAMYRCASSFGTSGSSPYEQYFGPGTRLTVT.

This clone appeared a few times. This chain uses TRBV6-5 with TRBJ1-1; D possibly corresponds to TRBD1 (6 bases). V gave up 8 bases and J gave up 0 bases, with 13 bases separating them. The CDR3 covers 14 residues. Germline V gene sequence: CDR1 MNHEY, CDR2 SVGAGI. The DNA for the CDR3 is TGTGCCAGCGGAGACAGGTTCATGAACACTGAAGCTTTCTTT. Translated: CASGDRFMNTEAFF.

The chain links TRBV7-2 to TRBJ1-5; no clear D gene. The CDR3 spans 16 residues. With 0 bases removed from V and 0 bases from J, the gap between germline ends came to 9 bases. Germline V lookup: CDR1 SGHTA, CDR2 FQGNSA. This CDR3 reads CASSLAGGSSNQPQHF. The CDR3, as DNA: TGTGCCAGCAGCTTAGCCGGCGGAAGTAGCAATCAGCCCCAGCATTTT.

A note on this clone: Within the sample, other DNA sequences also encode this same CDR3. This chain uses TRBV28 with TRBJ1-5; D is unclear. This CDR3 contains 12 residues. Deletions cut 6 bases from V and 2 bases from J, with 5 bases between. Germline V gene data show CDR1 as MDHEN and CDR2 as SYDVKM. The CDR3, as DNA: TGTGCCAGCAGGGAGGGCAATCAGCCCCAGCATTTT. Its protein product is CASREGNQPQHF.

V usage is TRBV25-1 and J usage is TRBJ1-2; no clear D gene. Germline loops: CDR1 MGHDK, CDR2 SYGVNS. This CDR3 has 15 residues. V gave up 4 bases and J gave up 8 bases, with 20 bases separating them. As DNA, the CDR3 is TGTGCCAGCAGTGCTCAAGCGGGTGCTCCCGGGGGCTACACCTTC. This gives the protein CASSAQAGAPGGYTF.

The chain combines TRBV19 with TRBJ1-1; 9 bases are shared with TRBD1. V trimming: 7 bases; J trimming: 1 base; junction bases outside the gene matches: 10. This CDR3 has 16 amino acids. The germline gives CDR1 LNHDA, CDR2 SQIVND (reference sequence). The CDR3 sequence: CASILQGAVGNTEAFF. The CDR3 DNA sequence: TGTGCCAGTATTCTACAGGGGGCCGTGGGGAACACTGAAGCTTTCTTT.

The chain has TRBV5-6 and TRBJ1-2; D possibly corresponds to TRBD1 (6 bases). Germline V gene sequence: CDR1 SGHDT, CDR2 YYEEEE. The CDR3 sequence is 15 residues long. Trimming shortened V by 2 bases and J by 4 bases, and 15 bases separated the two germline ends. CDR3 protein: CASSFPSSDSYGYTF. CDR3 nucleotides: TGTGCCAGCAGCTTCCCATCGTCGGACAGCTATGGCTACACCTTC.

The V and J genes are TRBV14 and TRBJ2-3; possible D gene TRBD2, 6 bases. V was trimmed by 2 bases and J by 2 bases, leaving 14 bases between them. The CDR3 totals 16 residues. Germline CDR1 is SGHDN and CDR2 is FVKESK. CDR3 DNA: TGTGCCAGCAGCCAATGGTACGGCGGGAACACAGATACGCAGTATTTT. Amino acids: CASSQWYGGNTDTQYF.

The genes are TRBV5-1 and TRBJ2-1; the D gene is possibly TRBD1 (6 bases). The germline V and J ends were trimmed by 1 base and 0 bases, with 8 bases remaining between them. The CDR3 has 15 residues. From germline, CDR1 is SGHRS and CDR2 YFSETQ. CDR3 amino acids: CASSLTGISYNEQFF. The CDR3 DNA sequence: TGCGCCAGCAGCTTGACAGGGATCTCCTACAATGAGCAGTTCTTC. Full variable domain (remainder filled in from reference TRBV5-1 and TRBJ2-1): KAGVTQTPRYLIKTRGQQVTLSCSPISGHRSVSWYQQTPGQGLQFLFEYFSETQRNKGNFPGRFSGRQFSNSRSEMNVSTLELGDSALYLCASSLTGISYNEQFFGPGTRLTVL.

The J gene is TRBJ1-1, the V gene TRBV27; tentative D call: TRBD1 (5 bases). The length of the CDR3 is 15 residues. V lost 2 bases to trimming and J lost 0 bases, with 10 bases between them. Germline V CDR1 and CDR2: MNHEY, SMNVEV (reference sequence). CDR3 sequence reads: CASSLGGDLNTEAFF. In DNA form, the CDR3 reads TGTGCCAGCAGTTTAGGTGGGGACCTGAACACTGAAGCTTTCTTT.

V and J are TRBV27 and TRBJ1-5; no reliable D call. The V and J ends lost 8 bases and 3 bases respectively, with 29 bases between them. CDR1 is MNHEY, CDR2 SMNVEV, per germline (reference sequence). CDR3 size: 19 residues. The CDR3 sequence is CASPVRAGRPGDYNQPQHF. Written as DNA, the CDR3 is TGTGCCAGCCCCGTGAGAGCCGGCCGGCCCGGAGATTACAATCAGCCCCAGCATTTT.

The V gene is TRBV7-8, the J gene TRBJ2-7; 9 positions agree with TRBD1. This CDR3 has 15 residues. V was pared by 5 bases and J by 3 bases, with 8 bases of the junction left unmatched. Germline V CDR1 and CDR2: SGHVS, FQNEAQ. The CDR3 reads CASSRNRDRDYEQYF. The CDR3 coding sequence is TGTGCCAGCAGCCGAAATAGGGACAGGGACTACGAGCAGTACTTC.

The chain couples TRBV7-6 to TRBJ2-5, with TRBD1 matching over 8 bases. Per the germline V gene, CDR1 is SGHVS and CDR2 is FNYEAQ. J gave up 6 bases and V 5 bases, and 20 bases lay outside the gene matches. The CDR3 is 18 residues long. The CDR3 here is CASSRLRPDGQGFQTQYF. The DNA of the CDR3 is TGTGCCAGCAGCCGACTCCGTCCGGATGGACAGGGTTTTCAGACCCAGTACTTC.

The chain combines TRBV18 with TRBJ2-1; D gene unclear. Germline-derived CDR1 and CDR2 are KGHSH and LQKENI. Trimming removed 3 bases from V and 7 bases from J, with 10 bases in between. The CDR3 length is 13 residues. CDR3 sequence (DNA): TGTGCCAGCTCACCGACCTTGGGGAATGAGCAGTTCTTC. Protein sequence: CASSPTLGNEQFF.